This paragraph covers one T cell receptor beta chain sequence. Its antigen target is currently unknown. The sample holds no much larger clone one base away, and base qualities are not on file. This entry belongs to a study of cytomegalovirus exposure and HLA in healthy donors listed by TCRdb under 2017. Looking at the study overall: An earlier analysis of approximately 600 of the donors reported 250 to 350 Gb of sequence data and some 100 million unique TCR beta sequences from about 200 million T cells. To decide whether each TCR beta V gene segment behaved as functional or pseudogenic, an earlier analysis of approximately 590 of the donors relied on high-throughput TCR beta sequencing. In addition to the first cohort of 500 to 850 subjects, a separate validation cohort of 120 different subjects was used. HLA typing covered class I and class II loci at four-digit resolution. Rather than drawing on any new phenotypic data, the later analysis identified candidate immune exposures from TCR beta sequences and the way those sequences occurred across donors. The study aimed to test whether signatures of past pathogen exposure could be identified by cataloging public T cell receptors. Of the approximately 370 genotyped donors, 80% to 90% were placed in the genetic ancestry cluster associated with self-reported Caucasian donors. Using immunosequencing, the study profiled T cell repertoires from around 670 subjects and related those repertoires to cytomegalovirus serostatus. Alongside the repertoire data, information on donor age, sex, ethnicity and CMV serostatus was compiled. Roughly 5 DR-DQ haplotypes were treated as single units for association and clustering because of strong linkage in the cohort. Typing coverage varied by locus: roughly 629-630 donors for A, B, C, DRB1 and DQB1; more than 500 for DQA1; some 610 for DPA1; 400 to 480 for DPB1. All discovery cohort repertoires had been generated using a single sequencing platform. To predict cytomegalovirus infection status, the study brought together high-throughput TCR immunosequencing, statistical association of individual TCRs with disease status, and machine learning. In a later genetic analysis, genome-wide SNP genotypes for about three fifths of the roughly 670 donors were used, and that subset was treated as a discovery cohort. On average, over 200,000 unique TCR beta nucleotide sequences were sequenced per donor among about 400 genotyped donors of the cohort, with roughly 18% of those sequences being non-productive. About 280 gigabases of sequencing data and around 87 million unique TCR sequences were included in an early release covering 500 to 750 HLA-typed donors. To study patterns of TCR occurrence, a later analysis re-analyzed previously published TCR beta repertoires from 650 to 750 donors and added high-resolution HLA genotyping.

What the research found in general, with its limitations: The cohort was sequenced for TCR beta chains only, and without alpha or paired-chain data the features that could be detected were limited. Strong co-occurrence of HLA alleles, especially DR and DQ, made assigning TCR associations to individual alleles difficult. Fewer than 20 rarely observed V segments, including chromosome 9 orphons, were excluded from the earlier analysis of several hundred of the donors because counts were too low. An association between a missense DCLRE1C variant and V-gene and J-gene trimming of TCR beta chains was found in a later genetic analysis and replicated in an independent cohort. The study gave a list of 150 to 200 TCR beta chains associated with cytomegalovirus. A few of the identified cytomegalovirus-associated TCR beta chains were confirmed in vitro to be specific for cytomegalovirus antigens. According to a later genetic analysis, donors in an Asian-associated ancestry cluster had fewer N-insertions in productive TCRs than the roughly 660-donor mean. A further reported finding was that TCR beta sequences accurately predicted the HLA-A and HLA-B alleles for most subjects in the first cohort. A later analysis found that TCR association rates varied across HLA loci, with DRB1 alleles showing the most associated TCRs and HLA-C alleles the fewest. In both the original and validation cohorts, the classifier was reported to diagnose cytomegalovirus status with high specificity and sensitivity. A later analysis reported that several top co-occurrence clusters appeared linked to parvovirus B19, influenza, CMV and Epstein-Barr virus. Because HLA typing was missing for some donors at each locus, association tests included only the typed subset. Roughly uniform sequencing depth across donors was assumed in presence/absence analyses, although this assumption may not hold. Correlated functional status among segregating V segments might be attributable to linkage disequilibrium, but an unknown experimental factor could not be ruled out. The authors suggested that the approach could potentially be generalized to other disease states and immunological phenotypes. A group of highly shared sequence variants was considered likely to be a technical artifact of the sequencing pipeline. Specific HLA alleles were associated with 16,951 TCR beta sequences at a false discovery rate of 0.05 in a later analysis. Broadly in line with IMGT annotations, most TCR beta V segments showed up in productive rearrangements about 87% or about 30% of the time in an earlier analysis of approximately 600 of the donors. Compared with equally common non-associated chains, HLA-associated TCR beta chains in a later analysis were more clonally expanded and had lower generation probabilities. Some IMGT-functional V segments, including TRBV6-2 and TRBV6-3, could not be distinguished by the 87-base-pair reads and were therefore excluded. The only immune exposure information available for the cohort was CMV serostatus. A later analysis found that most CMV-associated TCR beta chains appeared HLA-restricted, with HLA associations seemingly driven largely by CMV exposure. Most TCR sequences were seen in very few donors, while some public TCRs were found in many individuals.

Libraries were made using the immunoSEQ multiplex PCR assay. The multiplex PCR relied on a mix of 60 forward primers for TCR Vbeta segments and 13 reverse primers for TCR Jbeta segments. Amplification of the CDR3 region of rearranged TCR beta genes was performed with a multiplex PCR assay on genomic DNA. Amplified TCR beta libraries were sequenced as 87-base-pair reads on the Illumina HiSeq System. Under the source paper's analysis protocol: In a later analysis, some 80 million unique TCR beta chains were counted across the approximately 620 repertoires, and approximately 9.9 million of these chains were shared by at least two donors. A nearest-neighbor algorithm error-corrected the raw reads and collapsed the reads into unique sequences, merging closely related sequences to remove PCR and sequencing errors. To assign V, D and J gene segments, CDR3 sequences were aligned to IMGT reference sequences. For a sequence to be retained, a match of at least six nucleotides was required to both a V gene segment and a J gene segment. A rearrangement counted as productive if the CDR3 had no stop codons and remained in frame with V and J, and every other rearrangement counted as non-productive. CDR3 was defined according to IMGT convention as the region running from the second conserved V-encoded cysteine to the conserved J-encoded phenylalanine. The earlier analysis of about 610 of the donors excluded any sequence lacking an unambiguous match to a single V gene segment. An earlier analysis of several hundred of the donors classified V segments as functional when productive rearrangements were above 56.7% and as segregating when the standard deviation between donors was above 5%. A statistical classification framework was developed to diagnose cytomegalovirus status using the catalog of TCR beta chain sequences. V and J gene assignment, in a later analysis, came from comparing TCR nucleotide sequences with IMGT/GENE-DB human TR gene sequences. A later analysis assigned CDR3 sequences and most-parsimonious VDJ recombination scenarios with the TCRdist pipeline. In a later analysis, every TCR beta chain was defined by the combination of its CDR3 amino acid sequence and its V-gene family, and reads without a unique V-gene family were dropped. As a way to deal with suspected cross-contamination and a sequencing artifact, a later analysis dropped hundreds of nucleotide sequences that were highly shared and had low generation probability. For each public chain, a later analysis derived a clonal expansion index from normalized ranks of inferred template counts within each repertoire. In a later analysis, generation probabilities were computed with a VDJ recombination model fitted to out-of-frame rearrangements, and the resulting probabilities were checked against IGoR. In a later analysis, TCR-TCR, TCR-HLA and TCR-CMV co-occurrence was scored with hypergeometric tests, and a repertoire-size bias correction was applied to TCR pairs. To estimate false discovery rates, a later analysis permuted the HLA or CMV assignments 20 times. In a later analysis, co-occurring TCRs were grouped using DBSCAN, with TCRdist sequence similarity added in when clustering inside HLA-allele-positive subsets. Co-occurrence clustering excluded repertoires with fewer than 30,000 or more than 120,000 public chains, plus five with anomalous nucleotide sharing. TCRdb retrieved this table from immuneACCESS and kept in-frame rearrangements only. Not all clones are present; in checked studies, unresolved V genes account for under half, and no reason is known for the remainder. D and trimming were read from the DNA, whereas the V and J calls and clone size are those reported in that table. The sample table records approximately 130,000 clones; more than 70% of these occur just once. The top ten hold under 7% of the sample.

CDR1 and CDR2 are read off the germline V gene as SQVTM and ANQGSEA. Trimmed from V: 4 bases; trimmed from J: 3 bases; junction bases lacking a gene match: 0. Inclusive of the bounding cysteine and phenylalanine, the CDR3 is 13 residues long. The retained sequence is limited to the CDR3, 39 bases, with the frame set at the first base. The cohort was made up of 500 to 850 healthy bone marrow donors. All cohort members were sampled while nominally healthy, although unrecorded immune exposures were likely present. The donor tested CMV seropositive and was one of the 289 seropositive cohort members. Every donor gave a peripheral blood sample, and the peripheral blood mononuclear cells from that sample were used for TCR beta sequencing. Genomic DNA extraction from the blood cell samples was performed with the Qiagen DNeasy Blood Extraction Kit.

The specimen sequenced was PBMCs. The sequence was collected from a woman aged 25-40 years in good health and CMV-seropositive. The chain uses TRBV29-1 and TRBJ2-1; TRBD1 aligns with 10 central bases. The nucleotides are TGCAGCGTTGGGGACAGGGGCTACAATGAGCAGTTCTTC. Its coded protein is CSVGDRGYNEQFF.